Each of the 21 T cell receptor beta chains below was sequenced from the same sample in a study of blood T cell repertoires in COVID-19. Libraries were prepared by immunoSEQ multiplex PCR; TCRdb keeps only in-frame clonotypes and omits some of them. The sample records around 100,000 clones, 75% to 90% being singletons. The sequencing sample was made of peripheral blood. Receptors were obtained from a human donor in a cohort sampled during active COVID-19.

This clone was seen just once. The chain couples TRBV18 to TRBJ1-4, with D hard to call. The germline V gene encodes CDR1 KGHSH and CDR2 LQKENI. V lost 4 bases to trimming and J lost 0 bases, with 15 bases between them. The CDR3 totals 17 residues. This CDR3 reads CASSQSTGVATNEKLFF. The CDR3 coding sequence is TGTGCCAGCTCACAGTCGACGGGAGTTGCAACTAATGAAAAACTGTTTTTT.

This clone was seen a single time. The rearrangement uses TRBV4-3 and TRBJ1-1; 8 bases are shared with TRBD1. V was clipped by 3 bases and J by 4 bases; unmatched bases: 4. The CDR3 has 14 residues. Germline lookup yields CDR1 LGHNA and CDR2 YSLEER. The CDR3 DNA sequence: TGCGCCAGCAGCCAGGGACAGGATCTCACTGAAGCTTTCTTT. Protein product: CASSQGQDLTEAFF.

The J gene is TRBJ1-1, the V gene TRBV18; a weak D match, TRBD1 (5 bases). CDR1 is KGHSH and CDR2 is LQKENI in the germline V gene. V gave up 2 bases and J gave up 4 bases, with 17 bases separating them. The CDR3 spans 16 residues. This CDR3 is CASSPVTSGPGTEAFF. The CDR3 nucleotides read TGTGCCAGCTCACCAGTCACTTCAGGGCCAGGCACTGAAGCTTTCTTT.

The genes are TRBV6-5 and TRBJ2-3; 8 nucleotides align to TRBD2. With V trimmed by 2 bases and J by 4 bases, 8 bases remained unmatched. CDR3 length: 16 residues. Per germline, CDR1 MNHEY and CDR2 SVGAGI. The CDR3 nucleotides read TGTGCCAGCAGTTACGGCGTGTCGGGGGGGCCAGATACGCAGTATTTT. It is translated as CASSYGVSGGPDTQYF.

The chain uses TRBV25-1 and TRBJ2-7, with D tentatively TRBD1 (5 bases). In germline, CDR1 is MGHDK, CDR2 SYGVNS. CDR3 size: 14 residues. V lost 2 bases and J 5 bases, leaving 13 bases between the germline ends. The DNA of the CDR3 is TGTGCCAGCAGTGAAACCCCCCTGGGGCACGAGCAGTACTTC. It specifies CASSETPLGHEQYF.

About this clone: Germline and junction disagree at one end, which may indicate a read error. The chain has TRBV10-1 and TRBJ2-2, with TRBD1 matching 9 bases. The CDR3 runs to 15 residues. The germline V gene has CDR1 WNHNN and CDR2 SYGVQD (reference sequence). CDR3 residues: CASSNRGRNAGELFF. CDR3 DNA: TGCGCCAGCAGTAACAGGGGGCGGAACGCCGGGGAGCTGTTTTTT.

This rearrangement joins TRBV16 to TRBJ2-5; a weak D match, TRBD1 (5 bases). The CDR3 consists of 16 residues. With 0 bases removed from V and 5 bases from J, the gap between germline ends came to 16 bases. Germline assignment: CDR1 KGHSY and CDR2 FQNENV. Here the CDR3 DNA reads TGTGCCAGCAGCCAATCCGTCGGGCCAGGGCGGGAGACCCAGTACTTC. Translation: CASSQSVGPGRETQYF.

The rearrangement uses TRBV5-1 and TRBJ2-7; TRBD1 matches at 10 bases. CDR1 and CDR2 (germline): SGHRS, YFSETQ. The CDR3 spans 15 residues. The V gene end was trimmed by 2 bases and the J gene end by 7 bases; junction bases not matched to a gene: 9. The CDR3, as DNA: TGCGCCAGCAGCTTTTCGGGGACAGGGGTTTGGGAGCAGTACTTC. Translated: CASSFSGTGVWEQYF.

CDR3 bases: TGTGCCAGCAGCTTGCGCCGACTAGACACCGGGGAGCTGTTTTTT. Translation gives CASSLRRLDTGELFF. The V and J genes are TRBV11-1 and TRBJ2-2; a possible D gene is TRBD2 (6 bases). This CDR3 is 15 amino acids long. In germline, CDR1 is SGHAT, CDR2 FQDESV (reference sequence). V lost 3 bases to trimming and J lost 3 bases, with 11 bases between them.

The CDR3 loop is CASSYSRQGYGYTF. DNA for the CDR3: TGTGCCAGCAGTTACTCGCGACAGGGCTATGGCTACACCTTC. J is TRBJ1-2 and V is TRBV6-5, with 7 bases fitting TRBD1. The V segment lost 0 bases and the J segment 4 bases; nucleotides outside the gene matches: 2. Germline assignment: CDR1 MNHEY and CDR2 SVGAGI. The CDR3 runs to 14 residues.

This sequence joins TRBV2 and TRBJ1-4; D might be TRBD1 (5 bases). With 9 bases removed from V and 7 bases from J, the gap between germline ends came to 15 bases. The CDR3 extends over 13 amino acids. Germline values: CDR1 SNHLY, CDR2 FYNNEI. The CDR3 nucleotides are TGTGCCAGACAGGCGCCGGTTGGTGAAAAACTGTTTTTT. As protein: CARQAPVGEKLFF. The variable domain in full, with the rest retrieved from reference TRBV2 and TRBJ1-4, is EPEVTQTPSHQVTQMGQEVILRCVPISNHLYFYWYRQILGQKVEFLVSFYNNEISEKSEIFDDQFSVERPDGSNFTLKIRSTKLEDSAMYFCARQAPVGEKLFFGSGTQLSVL.

This clone has just a few counts. The V gene is TRBV27, the J gene TRBJ1-2; D gene uncertain. Trimming cost V 8 bases and J 7 bases, with 20 bases left between them. The germline CDR1 and CDR2 sequences are MNHEY and SMNVEV (reference sequence). This CDR3 has 14 residues. The CDR3 loop reads CASGIRGGEGGYTF. CDR3 coding DNA: TGTGCCAGCGGGATCCGGGGTGGGGAAGGTGGCTACACCTTC.

This chain links TRBV18 with TRBJ1-1, with a tentative D call TRBD1 (6 bases). Trimming stripped 0 bases from V and 4 bases from J, with 15 bases between. Germline V gives CDR1 KGHSH, CDR2 LQKENI. The CDR3 has 16 amino acids. DNA for the CDR3: TGTGCCAGCTCACCACCAATGATCGGGGGGGCCACTGAAGCTTTCTTT. Encoded protein: CASSPPMIGGATEAFF. Using reference TRBV18 and TRBJ1-1 for the parts outside the CDR3, the full variable domain is NAGVMQNPRHLVRRRGQEARLRCSPMKGHSHVYWYRQLPEEGLKFMVYLQKENIIDESGMPKERFSAEFPKEGPSILRIQQVVRGDSAAYFCASSPPMIGGATEAFFGQGTRLTVV.

The chain employs TRBV18 and TRBJ2-7; TRBD1 might be the D (6 bases). This CDR3 is built from 16 residues. V was shortened by 3 bases and J by 3 bases, with 18 bases between the two germline ends. The germline V gene has CDR1 KGHSH and CDR2 LQKENI. CDR3 residues: CASSPFDPGHGYEQYF. DNA of the CDR3: TGTGCCAGCTCACCTTTTGATCCGGGACACGGCTACGAGCAGTACTTC.

This clone came up a few times. The CDR3 coding sequence is TGTGCCATCAGTGAGTCTGGCAGGTTTAATGAAAAACTGTTTTTT. Encoded protein: CAISESGRFNEKLFF. This sequence joins TRBV10-3 and TRBJ1-4; D not certain. Trimming left V 0 bases short and J 4 bases short, with 9 bases between. In germline, CDR1 is ENHRY, CDR2 SYGVKD. The CDR3 is 15 residues long.

The chain carries TRBV11-2 and TRBJ2-7, with D tentatively TRBD1 (5 bases). This CDR3 is built from 12 residues. V lost 3 bases, J lost 8 bases, and 11 bases lay in between. Per germline, CDR1 SGHAT and CDR2 FQNNGV. This CDR3 is CASSLQQEKQYF. CDR3 in DNA: TGTGCCAGCAGCTTGCAACAGGAAAAGCAGTACTTC.

The chain combines TRBV24-1 with TRBJ2-6, with 8 bases aligning to TRBD1. V lost 1 base and J lost 0; bases outside the gene matches: 4. The germline CDR1 and CDR2 sequences are KGHDR and SFDVKD. The CDR3 runs to 18 residues. CDR3 loop: CATSDFLDRASGANVLTF. CDR3 in DNA: TGTGCCACCAGTGATTTTCTGGACAGGGCCTCTGGGGCCAACGTCCTGACTTTC.

The rearrangement joins TRBV9 to TRBJ2-5; 15 nucleotides match TRBD2. CDR3 length equals 17 residues. Germline assignment: CDR1 SGDLS and CDR2 YYNGEE. V gave up 4 bases and J gave up 5 bases; unmatched junction bases: 9. The CDR3 nucleotides are TGTGCCAGCAGCATAGGGACTAGCGGGGGGAAGGGCGAGACCCAGTACTTC. Translated, it gives CASSIGTSGGKGETQYF.

J is TRBJ2-5 and V is TRBV6-5; D unresolved. This CDR3 is 13 amino acids long. The V gene's germline CDR1 is MNHEY and CDR2 SVGAGI. The germline V and J ends were trimmed by 2 bases and 5 bases, with 9 bases remaining between them. In DNA, the CDR3 is TGTGCCAGCAGTTACGGCATCACGGAGACCCAGTACTTC. Residues: CASSYGITETQYF.

The chain uses TRBV18 and TRBJ2-2; 7 nucleotides line up with TRBD2. Germline V CDR1 and CDR2: KGHSH, LQKENI. The CDR3 consists of 16 residues. Trimming removed 2 bases from V and 1 base from J; junction bases left unmatched: 4. In nucleotides, the CDR3 is TGTGCCAGCTCACCAAGAGCTAGCGGGAACACCGGGGAGCTGTTTTTT. It is translated as CASSPRASGNTGELFF.

Concerning this clone itself: One junction end disagrees with the germline gene, perhaps due to a read error. In DNA form, the CDR3 reads TGTGCCAACAGCACTCTTGCAAGCTCTGGAAACACCATATATTTT. Translating it yields CANSTLASSGNTIYF. The chain couples TRBV11-2 to TRBJ1-3; D unclear. The CDR3 sequence is 15 residues long. Germline CDR1 is SGHAT and CDR2 is FQNNGV.